What follows is one TCR beta chain and its context. Survey-level TCR beta sequencing used the immunoSEQ assay. The repertoire was sequenced with immunoSEQ multiplex PCR; TCRdb's copy has only in-frame clones and lacks some. The repertoire holds about 68,000 clones, with roughly 95% as singletons. This clonotype was obtained from a man between 40 and 49 years old with rheumatoid arthritis. What was sequenced was PBMCs.

DNA of the CDR3: TGTGCCAGCAGCCTCAGACTGGGCCCCGCGAACACCGGGGAGCTGTTTTTT. Translating it yields CASSLRLGPANTGELFF. The chain recombines TRBV5-6 with TRBJ2-2; D uncertain. CDR1 is SGHDT, CDR2 YYEEEE, per germline. The CDR3 has 17 residues. V was shortened by 4 bases and J by 0 bases, with 16 bases between the two germline ends.